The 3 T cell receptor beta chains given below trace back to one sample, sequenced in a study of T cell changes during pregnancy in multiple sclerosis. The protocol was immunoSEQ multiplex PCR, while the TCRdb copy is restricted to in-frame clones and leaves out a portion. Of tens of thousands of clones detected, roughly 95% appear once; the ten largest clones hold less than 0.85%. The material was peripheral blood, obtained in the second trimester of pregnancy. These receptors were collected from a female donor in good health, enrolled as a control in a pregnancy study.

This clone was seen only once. The CDR3 loop reads CASSLGAGNGYTF. CDR3 in DNA: TGTGCCAGCAGCTTAGGGGCAGGGAATGGCTACACCTTC. This sequence joins TRBV7-2 and TRBJ1-2, with a possible D match to TRBD1 (5 bases). Germline loops: CDR1 SGHTA, CDR2 FQGNSA. CDR3 length: 13 residues. Trimming took off 1 base at V and 6 bases at J, with 9 bases between the two ends.

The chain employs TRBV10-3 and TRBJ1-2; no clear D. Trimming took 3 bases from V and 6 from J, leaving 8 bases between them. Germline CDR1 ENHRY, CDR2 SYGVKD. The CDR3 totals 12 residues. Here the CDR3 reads CAISEQLDGYTF. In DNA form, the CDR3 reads TGTGCCATCAGTGAACAACTAGATGGCTACACCTTC.

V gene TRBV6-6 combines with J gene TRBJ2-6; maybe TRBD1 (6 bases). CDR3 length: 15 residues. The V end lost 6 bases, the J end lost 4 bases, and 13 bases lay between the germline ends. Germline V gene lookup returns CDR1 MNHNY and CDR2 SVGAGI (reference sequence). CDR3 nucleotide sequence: TGTGCCAGCAGAGATCCAGGGGACGGGGCCAACGTCCTGACTTTC. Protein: CASRDPGDGANVLTF.